The clone carrying this T cell receptor (beta chain) was counted only a few times. Its antigen is as yet unknown. The data were taken from a study of identical twins. Study results and limitations: Out-of-frame alpha sequences common to twins were enriched for low generation probability. The study drew conclusions from cross-sectional statistical analysis, not from following the same donors.

J gave up 9 bases and V 6 bases, and 12 bases lay outside the gene matches. This CDR3 is 16 amino acids long. Template switching created a universal primer site, and the cDNA included unique molecular identifiers. MiXCR, applied by TCRdb to the 5' RACE reads, yields one record per CDR3 protein. Altogether around 530,000 distinct CDR3 sequences are present, 13% to 15% being singletons, with the ten largest covering less than 0.5%. The sample also formed part of further work on yellow fever vaccine responses in identical twins. From that second work: On the reported evidence, twins' vaccine T cell responses seemed partly convergent and partly personalized.

This chain joins TRBV12-3 or TRBV12-4 and TRBJ2-1; 12 bases map to TRBD2. The source of this sequence is a woman younger than 30 in good health. The specimen was CD4+ T cells sorted from blood. CDR3 protein: CASSLSTSGGPGEQFF. CDR3 DNA sequence: TGTGCCAGCAGCTTGTCGACTAGCGGGGGCCCCGGTGAGCAGTTCTTC.